Presented here are 31 T cell receptor beta chains from one specimen sequenced in a study of T cells in Graves' hyperthyroidism and ophthalmopathy. Amplification targeted TCR beta CDR3 regions from RNA transcripts. The HTBI primer set drove a first-round RT-PCR of the TCR CDR3. Each CDR3 protein gets one entry after TCRdb re-called the multiplex PCR reads with MiXCR. The sample carries 500,000 to 650,000 distinct CDR3 sequences, approximately 49% recorded once. What was sequenced was peripheral blood or thyroid tissue (not recorded which). The receptors were gathered from an adult woman with Graves' disease, either hyperthyroidism or ophthalmopathy (not recorded which).

Many counts were recorded for this clonotype. V usage is TRBV4-2 and J usage is TRBJ2-5; TRBD2 matches 9 bases. CDR3 size: 14 residues. J gave up 4 bases and V 2 bases, and 2 bases lay outside the gene matches. Germline CDR1 is LGHNA and CDR2 is YNFKEQ. The chain's CDR3 is CASSQSSGTETQYF. The CDR3 bases are TGTGCCAGCAGCCAATCTAGCGGGACAGAGACCCAGTACTTC.

This sequence joins TRBV9 and TRBJ1-1; possible D gene TRBD1, 5 bases. The CDR3 runs 15 residues. Between the trimmed V and J ends, which lost 4 bases and 1 base, there was a span of 14 bases. Germline CDR1 is SGDLS and CDR2 is YYNGEE. The CDR3 protein is CASSPGSGANTEAFF. DNA of the CDR3: TGTGCCAGCAGCCCCGGATCCGGGGCGAACACTGAAGCTTTCTTT.

This clonotype was picked up many times. This chain connects TRBV9 to TRBJ1-3; D gene unclear. Looked up from germline, CDR1 is SGDLS and CDR2 is YYNGEE. The CDR3 runs 14 residues. V was clipped by 0 bases and J by 4 bases, with 8 bases between them. CDR3 sequence reads: CASSVATYGNTIYF. In nucleotides, the CDR3 is TGTGCCAGCAGCGTAGCTACGTACGGAAACACCATATATTTT. The full variable domain, in which reference TRBV9 and TRBJ1-3 provide the parts outside the CDR3, is DSGVTQTPKHLITATGQRVTLRCSPRSGDLSVYWYQQSLDQGLQFLIQYYNGEERAKGNILERFSAQQFPDLHSELNLSSLELGDSALYFCASSVATYGNTIYFGEGSWLTVV.

The CDR3 protein is CSVEDGGGSTSSYEQYF. Written as DNA, the CDR3 is TGCAGCGTTGAAGACGGGGGTGGTAGCACAAGCTCCTACGAGCAGTACTTC. The chain carries TRBV29-1 and TRBJ2-7; TRBD2 might be the D (6 bases). Per germline, CDR1 SQVTM and CDR2 ANQGSEA. The CDR3 covers 17 residues. The ends were cut back, 0 bases at V and 0 bases at J, with 18 bases in the middle.

The rearrangement uses TRBV7-9 and TRBJ2-7; D might be TRBD1 (6 bases). Trimming took 2 bases from V and 7 from J, leaving 15 bases between them. The CDR3 has 14 amino acids. Germline values: CDR1 SEHNR, CDR2 FQNEAQ (reference sequence). In DNA form, the CDR3 reads TGTGCCAGCAGCTTAACAGGGATGATGGTGGAGCAGTACTTC. Its translation is CASSLTGMMVEQYF.

The V and J genes are TRBV7-8 and TRBJ2-7; D uncertain. Trimming left V 6 bases short and J 1 base short, with 7 bases between. CDR3 length: 12 amino acids. Germline V gives CDR1 SGHVS, CDR2 FQNEAQ. DNA of the CDR3: TGTGCCAGCAGAGGGAATTCCTACGAGCAGTACTTC. This encodes CASRGNSYEQYF.

The rearrangement uses TRBV4-3 and TRBJ2-7; D is perhaps TRBD1 (5 bases). V lost 3 bases and J 0 bases, leaving 15 bases between the germline ends. This CDR3 is built from 16 residues. The germline V gene has CDR1 LGHNA and CDR2 YSLEER. In DNA, the CDR3 is TGCGCCAGCAGCCAGAGACAGACACCGCTCTCCTACGAGCAGTACTTC. This codes for CASSQRQTPLSYEQYF.

The rearrangement joins TRBV20-1 to TRBJ2-5; a weak D match, TRBD2 (6 bases). From germline, CDR1 is DFQATT and CDR2 SNEGSKA (reference sequence). Trimming took off 4 bases at V and 7 bases at J, with 13 bases between the two ends. The CDR3 runs to 12 residues. CDR3 region: CSAKVRGRTQYF. The CDR3 DNA reads as TGCAGTGCTAAAGTTCGGGGGAGGACCCAGTACTTC.

The chain carries TRBV7-2 and TRBJ2-5, with D maybe TRBD1 (6 bases). The CDR3 spans 15 residues. V lost 3 bases, J lost 2 bases, and 13 bases lay in between. CDR1 SGHTA and CDR2 FQGNSA come from the germline V gene. The CDR3 nucleotides are TGTGCCAGCAGCTTCTGGGACACGTCGCAAGAGACCCAGTACTTC. Amino acid sequence: CASSFWDTSQETQYF. The variable domain in full, completed from reference TRBV7-2 and TRBJ2-5, reads GAGVSQSPSNKVTEKGKDVELRCDPISGHTALYWYRQSLGQGLEFLIYFQGNSAPDKSGLPSDRFSAERTGGSVSTLTIQRTQQEDSAVYLCASSFWDTSQETQYFGPGTRLLVL.

This sequence joins TRBV7-6 and TRBJ2-7, with D perhaps TRBD2 (5 bases). Looked up from germline, CDR1 is SGHVS and CDR2 is FNYEAQ. The CDR3 loop spans 15 amino acids. The germline V and J ends were trimmed by 4 bases and 2 bases, with 15 bases remaining between them. CDR3 amino acids: CASSSQWTDTYEQYF. CDR3 bases: TGTGCCAGCAGCTCCCAATGGACTGACACCTACGAGCAGTACTTC.

The chain employs TRBV29-1 and TRBJ2-2; no clear D. Germline CDR1 is SQVTM and CDR2 is ANQGSEA. Trimming removed 7 bases from V and 3 bases from J, with 9 bases in between. The CDR3 spans 12 residues. CDR3 in DNA: TGCAGCGCTCACTCGGACACCGGGGAGCTGTTTTTT. It translates to CSAHSDTGELFF.

The V gene is TRBV2, the J gene TRBJ1-5; D is possibly TRBD1 (5 bases). Trimming took off 5 bases at V and 5 bases at J, with 13 bases between the two ends. Germline lookup yields CDR1 SNHLY and CDR2 FYNNEI. The CDR3 length is 14 residues. CDR3 sequence: CASSNVGGDQPQHF. CDR3 DNA sequence: TGTGCCAGCAGTAATGTGGGGGGGGATCAGCCCCAGCATTTT.

This clonotype was counted between two and nine times. V and J are TRBV10-3 and TRBJ2-7; 7 positions match TRBD2. The ends lost 3 bases at V and 1 base at J; junction bases unmatched: 12. The CDR3 runs to 17 residues. Germline V gene sequence: CDR1 ENHRY, CDR2 SYGVKD. The CDR3 DNA sequence: TGTGCCATCAGTGACCCGGGAGCGGGAATAGTGTCCTACGAGCAGTACTTC. Protein sequence: CAISDPGAGIVSYEQYF.

The chain links TRBV10-3 to TRBJ1-6; D gene unclear. The germline V and J ends were trimmed by 3 bases and 8 bases, with 2 bases remaining between them. The CDR3 spans 11 residues. In germline, CDR1 is ENHRY, CDR2 SYGVKD. This CDR3 reads CAISDDSPLHF. CDR3 DNA sequence: TGTGCCATCAGTGATGATTCACCCCTCCACTTT.

The chain recombines TRBV4-2 with TRBJ1-5; 8 bases are shared with TRBD1. With 0 bases clipped from V and 4 bases from J, the junction kept 2 bases outside the gene matches. CDR3 length: 15 amino acids. Germline lookup yields CDR1 LGHNA and CDR2 YNFKEQ. As DNA, the CDR3 is TGTGCCAGCAGCCAAGATGGGGACAGGAATCAGCCCCAGCATTTT. It encodes CASSQDGDRNQPQHF.

This clonotype was detected ten times or more. CDR3 in amino acids: CASSPQGFTEAFF. Here the CDR3 DNA reads TGTGCCAGCAGCCCACAGGGGTTCACTGAAGCTTTCTTT. The chain links TRBV12-3 or TRBV12-4 to TRBJ1-1, with TRBD1 matching over 7 bases. The junction had 5 bases not matched to a gene; V was cut back by 6 bases and J by 4 bases. The CDR3 runs to 13 residues.

This clonotype was found a few times. The chain combines TRBV11-1 with TRBJ1-1; D might be TRBD1 (5 bases). This CDR3 has 12 residues. In germline, CDR1 is SGHAT, CDR2 FQDESV (reference sequence). Trimming removed 5 bases at V and 4 bases at J, with 8 bases between. The CDR3: CASSLTVTEAFF. The CDR3, as DNA: TGTGCCAGCAGCCTGACAGTCACTGAAGCTTTCTTT.

The rearrangement links TRBV2 to TRBJ1-6, with unresolved D. The ends were cut back, 0 bases at V and 12 bases at J, with 18 bases in the middle. From germline, CDR1 is SNHLY and CDR2 FYNNEI. The length of the CDR3 is 16 residues. CDR3 region: CASSEAPTPPIGPLHF. The CDR3 bases are TGTGCCAGCAGTGAAGCCCCTACCCCGCCTATCGGACCCCTCCACTTT.

The chain links TRBV5-1 to TRBJ2-7; D remains ambiguous. The CDR3 sequence is 14 residues long. V was cut by 4 bases and J by 0 bases, with 11 bases left in between. Germline loops: CDR1 SGHRS, CDR2 YFSETQ. The CDR3 is CASSVKQSSYEQYF. The CDR3 nucleotides read TGCGCCAGCAGCGTGAAACAGAGCTCCTACGAGCAGTACTTC.

This clonotype was found many times. This rearrangement joins TRBV12-3 or TRBV12-4 to TRBJ2-6; tentative D call: TRBD2 (5 bases). The CDR3 is 15 residues long. V shed 6 bases and J shed 2 bases, with 11 bases lying between them. The CDR3 DNA is TGTGCCAGCAGACTAGTCGAGGCTGGGGCCAACGTCCTGACTTTC. Its protein product is CASRLVEAGANVLTF.

This clonotype was counted only a few times. This chain joins TRBV7-9 and TRBJ1-1; no firm D call. The CDR3 length is 12 residues. V shed 3 bases and J shed 8 bases, with 10 bases lying between them. Germline loops: CDR1 SEHNR, CDR2 FQNEAQ (reference sequence). The CDR3 nucleotides read TGTGCCAGCAGCTTTGTCACCGCCGAAGCTTTCTTT. This gives the protein CASSFVTAEAFF.

The chain carries TRBV7-2 and TRBJ1-5, with D possibly TRBD1 on 5 matching bases. The CDR3 has 15 amino acids. Trimming pared 1 base from V and 7 bases from J, leaving 14 bases between. Germline CDR1 is SGHTA and CDR2 is FQGNSA. CDR3 sequence: CASSLEGQGWQPQHF. The CDR3 region has the DNA TGTGCCAGCAGCTTAGAGGGGCAGGGCTGGCAGCCCCAGCATTTT.

The V gene is TRBV20-1, the J gene TRBJ1-6; D not certain. Germline CDR1 is DFQATT and CDR2 is SNEGSKA (reference sequence). Trimming pared 0 bases from V and 7 bases from J, leaving 4 bases between. The CDR3 sequence is 12 residues long. As DNA, the CDR3 is TGCAGTGCTAGAGATCAGAATTCACCCCTCCACTTT. Its translation is CSARDQNSPLHF.

The chain joins TRBV5-1 to TRBJ1-2; 7 bases are shared with TRBD1. CDR1 is SGHRS and CDR2 is YFSETQ in the germline V gene. V lost 3 bases and J lost 6; bases outside the gene matches: 8. CDR3 size: 14 residues. The CDR3 DNA reads as TGCGCCAGCAGCTCCGACAGGGCGCTGGATGGCTACACCTTC. It encodes CASSSDRALDGYTF.

This clonotype was observed many times. The V gene is TRBV6-5, the J gene TRBJ1-6; possible D gene TRBD1, 6 bases. This CDR3 region has 14 residues. V lost 5 bases and J lost 8, with 13 bases in between. In germline, CDR1 is MNHEY, CDR2 SVGAGI. The CDR3 DNA is TGTGCCAGCAGTCAGCAGGGGAGTCATTCACCCCTCCACTTT. Encoded protein: CASSQQGSHSPLHF.

This clonotype occurred many times. This chain uses TRBV7-2 with TRBJ2-5, with a possible D match to TRBD2 (5 bases). Germline V gives CDR1 SGHTA, CDR2 FQGNSA. The CDR3 contains 16 residues. V dropped 0 bases and J dropped 4 bases, with 15 bases sitting between them. DNA for the CDR3: TGTGCCAGCAGCTTAGCGGCTTTAAGGGAGCGAGAGACCCAGTACTTC. Translated, it gives CASSLAALRERETQYF.

The CDR3, as DNA: TGTGCCACCAGTGGAGGGACAGGGTCTGGGGCCAACGTCCTGACTTTC. This codes for CATSGGTGSGANVLTF. This rearrangement joins TRBV24-1 to TRBJ2-6, with TRBD1 matching over 9 bases. The ends lost 5 bases at V and 1 base at J; junction bases unmatched: 2. Germline CDR1 KGHDR, CDR2 SFDVKD. The CDR3 spans 16 residues.

The rearrangement links TRBV7-9 to TRBJ2-1; TRBD1 matches at 7 bases. Germline trimming cut 5 bases from V and 7 bases from J; bases unmatched to any gene: 8. This CDR3 spans 14 amino acids. CDR1 and CDR2 (germline): SEHNR, FQNEAQ (reference sequence). The CDR3 sequence is CASSHRQGYNEQFF. CDR3 in DNA: TGTGCCAGCAGCCACAGACAGGGTTATAATGAGCAGTTCTTC.

V gene TRBV7-2 combines with J gene TRBJ2-6, with D hard to call. V lost 6 bases and J lost 11, with 14 bases in between. Germline-derived CDR1 and CDR2 are SGHTA and FQGNSA. This CDR3 has 13 amino acids. CDR3 region: CASSHGSTYVLTF. CDR3 coding DNA: TGTGCCAGCAGTCATGGGTCCACCTACGTCCTGACTTTC. Using reference TRBV7-2 and TRBJ2-6 for the parts outside the CDR3, the full variable domain is GAGVSQSPSNKVTEKGKDVELRCDPISGHTALYWYRQSLGQGLEFLIYFQGNSAPDKSGLPSDRFSAERTGGSVSTLTIQRTQQEDSAVYLCASSHGSTYVLTFGAGSRLTVL.

This clonotype was counted at least ten times. This chain uses TRBV20-1 with TRBJ2-7, with D possibly matching TRBD2 (6 bases). V lost 1 base to trimming and J lost 1 base, with 11 bases between them. The CDR3 spans 14 residues. The germline V gene encodes CDR1 DFQATT and CDR2 SNEGSKA (reference sequence). The DNA for the CDR3 is TGCAGTGCTAGAGTCGGTAGCGGTTCCTACGAGCAGTACTTC. It specifies CSARVGSGSYEQYF.

Concerning this clonotype: This may be a read error: a much more frequent sequence differs by one nucleotide. The chain employs TRBV6-1 and TRBJ2-7; TRBD2 might be the D (6 bases). Germline CDR1 and CDR2: MNHNS and SASEGT. CDR3 length equals 15 residues. The CDR3: CVSSDPTRDGREQYF. CDR3 DNA sequence: TGTGTCAGCAGTGATCCGACGCGGGACGGACGCGAGCAGTACTTC.